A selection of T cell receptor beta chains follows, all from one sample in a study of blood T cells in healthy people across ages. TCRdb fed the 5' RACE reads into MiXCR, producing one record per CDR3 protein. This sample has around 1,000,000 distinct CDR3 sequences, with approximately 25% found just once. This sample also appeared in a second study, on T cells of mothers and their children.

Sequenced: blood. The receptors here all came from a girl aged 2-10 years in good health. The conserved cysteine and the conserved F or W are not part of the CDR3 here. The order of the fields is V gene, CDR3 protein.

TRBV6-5 ASSIAGNTEAF
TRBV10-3 AIKLAGIGDTQY
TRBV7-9 ASSVHYNEQF
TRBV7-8 ASSSYKEYEQY
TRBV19 ASSQGRAVRETQY
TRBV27 ASTLAGGGNEQF
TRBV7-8 ASSLDRGRSGANVLT
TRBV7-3 AGSLTEGQSYT
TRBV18 ASWWGTNTGELF
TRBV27 ASSSSGKPNYGYT
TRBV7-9 ASSPFPHGYNEQF
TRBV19 ASPTPWGETGEPF